This T cell receptor (beta chain) was observed in a study of yellow fever vaccine responses in identical twins. Notes on the study in general: It has been reported that, in twins, the vaccine T cell response seemed partly convergent and partly personalized.

The sample holds a few counts of this clonotype. Its antigen remains unknown. A single record per CDR3 protein comes from TCRdb applying MiXCR to the RT-PCR reads. The table records around 5,000 distinct CDR3 sequences, more than 80% of them present only once. Trimming took 5 bases from V and 3 from J; bases not matched to a gene: 6. Germline CDR1 reads LGHDT; CDR2 reads YNNKEL (reference sequence). The CDR3 spans 14 residues. The rearrangement uses TRBV3-1 and TRBJ1-2, with 7 bases fitting TRBD1. This TCR derives from a young woman who received the yellow fever vaccine. Sequenced here: T cells from blood (PBMCs), unsorted or a sorted subset (not recorded which), sampled before or after yellow fever vaccination (not recorded which). For the CDR3, the DNA is TGTGCCAGCAGCTTTTTCGACAGGGACTATGGCTACACCTTC. Residues: CASSFFDRDYGYTF.